The 27 T cell receptor beta chains listed next were all sequenced from one sample in a study of T cell changes during pregnancy in multiple sclerosis. Clones were sequenced by immunoSEQ multiplex PCR, and TCRdb holds only the in-frame ones, with some missing. Among just under 80,000 clones, over 85% were seen once, and the ten largest hold about 0.69%. The material was peripheral blood, obtained in the second trimester of pregnancy. The receptors were sampled from a female donor in good health, enrolled as a control in a pregnancy study.

In its sample, this clone was seen once. This chain joins TRBV5-4 and TRBJ1-2; TRBD1 is a possible D gene (6 bases). Germline V gene data show CDR1 as SGHNT and CDR2 as YYREEE (reference sequence). Trimming took off 7 bases at V and 3 bases at J, with 16 bases between the two ends. The CDR3 length is 14 residues. The CDR3 DNA is TGTGCCAGCCGACCTTCCGGGGGGCACTATGGCTACACCTTC. This sequence encodes CASRPSGGHYGYTF.

The rearrangement uses TRBV5-1 and TRBJ2-1, with 10 bases aligning to TRBD2. The CDR3 runs 15 residues. Looked up from germline, CDR1 is SGHRS and CDR2 is YFSETQ. With 1 base clipped from V and 7 bases from J, the junction kept 5 bases outside the gene matches. The CDR3 reads CASSLSQGLANEQFF. CDR3 nucleotide sequence: TGCGCCAGCAGCTTGTCGCAGGGACTAGCGAATGAGCAGTTCTTC.

This chain joins TRBV14 and TRBJ2-1, with TRBD2 matching 8 bases. Germline CDR1 is SGHDN and CDR2 is FVKESK. This CDR3 has 13 amino acids. The trim removed 7 bases at V and 7 bases at J, leaving 6 bases unmatched. CDR3 amino acids: CASTAGGGNEQFF. The DNA for the CDR3 is TGTGCCAGCACGGCGGGGGGCGGGAATGAGCAGTTCTTC.

This chain links TRBV30 with TRBJ2-1; the match to TRBD2 covers 8 bases. CDR1 is GTSNPN, CDR2 SVGIG, per germline (reference sequence). This CDR3 region has 13 residues. V gave up 0 bases and J gave up 9 bases; unmatched junction bases: 4. The CDR3 coding sequence is TGTGCCTGGAGTGTCGCGGGGGGAGGTGAGCAGTTCTTC. This sequence encodes CAWSVAGGGEQFF.

The chain is built from TRBV14 and TRBJ2-7; 8 bases fit TRBD2. CDR1 and CDR2 from the germline V gene are SGHDN and FVKESK. V shed 1 base and J 3 bases; nucleotides not matched to a gene: 5. This CDR3 contains 15 residues. The CDR3 here is CASSQARGDFYEQYF. CDR3 DNA: TGTGCCAGCAGCCAAGCGCGGGGGGACTTCTACGAGCAGTACTTC.

This chain uses TRBV7-8 with TRBJ1-3; possible D gene TRBD1, 6 bases. The CDR3 totals 15 residues. The germline V gene encodes CDR1 SGHVS and CDR2 FQNEAQ. Trimming took off 3 bases at V and 2 bases at J, with 11 bases between the two ends. CDR3 residues: CASSFTGNTGNTIYF. The CDR3, as DNA: TGTGCCAGCAGCTTTACAGGGAACACTGGAAACACCATATATTTT.

V gene TRBV9 combines with J gene TRBJ1-1; D is ambiguous. The length of the CDR3 is 14 residues. V lost 1 base and J lost 2, with 9 bases in between. Germline V gives CDR1 SGDLS, CDR2 YYNGEE. CDR3 nucleotide sequence: TGTGCCAGCAGCGTACAGGACTTCAACACTGAAGCTTTCTTT. This sequence encodes CASSVQDFNTEAFF.

The chain joins TRBV6-6 to TRBJ1-5, with TRBD1 matching 8 bases. The CDR3 runs to 15 residues. V dropped 6 bases and J dropped 0; count of bases not matched to a gene: 4. From germline, CDR1 is MNHNY and CDR2 SVGAGI (reference sequence). The CDR3 DNA is TGTGCCAGCAGATGGACAGGGAATAGCAATCAGCCCCAGCATTTT. Translating it yields CASRWTGNSNQPQHF.

This chain links TRBV5-6 with TRBJ1-3, with TRBD1 matching over 8 bases. V lost 4 bases, J lost 0 bases, and 9 bases stayed unmatched. The CDR3 contains 17 residues. Germline CDR1 SGHDT, CDR2 YYEEEE. The CDR3 here is CASSPGTGSTSGNTIYF. The CDR3 nucleotides are TGTGCCAGCAGCCCCGGGACAGGTTCTACCTCTGGAAACACCATATATTTT. Full variable domain (rest looked up from reference TRBV5-6 and TRBJ1-3): DAGVTQSPTHLIKTRGQQVTLRCSPKSGHDTVSWYQQALGQGPQFIFQYYEEEERQRGNFPDRFSGHQFPNYSSELNVNALLLGDSALYLCASSPGTGSTSGNTIYFGEGSWLTVV.

The chain links TRBV2 to TRBJ2-1; maybe TRBD1 (6 bases). V dropped 5 bases and J dropped 5 bases, with 16 bases sitting between them. CDR3 length: 15 amino acids. CDR1 is SNHLY, CDR2 FYNNEI, per germline. The CDR3 DNA reads TGTGCCAGCAGTTTGGACAGAGTCCCACACAATGAGCAGTTCTTC. Residues: CASSLDRVPHNEQFF.

The rearrangement joins TRBV7-2 to TRBJ2-3; weak D call: TRBD1 (5 bases). In germline, CDR1 is SGHTA, CDR2 FQGNSA. This CDR3 comprises 12 residues. The ends were cut back, 6 bases at V and 5 bases at J, with 9 bases in the middle. As DNA, the CDR3 is TGTGCCAGCAGACCAGGGAAAGATACGCAGTATTTT. Protein: CASRPGKDTQYF.

This rearrangement joins TRBV4-1 to TRBJ2-1, with D tentatively TRBD2 (7 bases). Germline V gene lookup returns CDR1 MGHRA and CDR2 YSYEKL. Trimming removed 0 bases at V and 4 bases at J, with 16 bases between. The CDR3 spans 17 residues. DNA for the CDR3: TGCGCCAGCAGCCAAGAAAAGGGGGGGGGTAGGTACAATGAGCAGTTCTTC. Its protein is CASSQEKGGGRYNEQFF.

The chain recombines TRBV6-5 with TRBJ1-3, with no clear D. V lost 7 bases to trimming and J lost 0 bases, with 13 bases between them. Germline CDR1 and CDR2: MNHEY and SVGAGI. The CDR3 totals 15 residues. For the CDR3, the DNA is TGTGCCAGCATTTCCGACTTGAGCTCTGGAAACACCATATATTTT. Its translation is CASISDLSSGNTIYF.

This sequence joins TRBV27 and TRBJ1-2, with TRBD1 matching over 7 bases. Germline CDR1 and CDR2: MNHEY and SMNVEV (reference sequence). The ends lost 3 bases at V and 4 bases at J; junction bases unmatched: 8. The CDR3 consists of 15 residues. The CDR3 nucleotides read TGTGCCAGCAGTTTGGCCCCGCAGGGGGGCTATGGCTACACCTTC. Protein product: CASSLAPQGGYGYTF.

The V and J genes are TRBV9 and TRBJ2-3, with TRBD2 matching over 7 bases. The CDR3 loop spans 14 amino acids. V shed 5 bases, J shed 5 bases, and the junction held 8 bases outside the gene matches. CDR1 and CDR2 (germline): SGDLS, YYNGEE. DNA of the CDR3: TGTGCCAGCAGTGGACTAGTTTCGCGAGATACGCAGTATTTT. Residues: CASSGLVSRDTQYF.

The chain is built from TRBV6-5 and TRBJ2-1, with D maybe TRBD2 (6 bases). Trimming shortened V by 3 bases and J by 2 bases, and 8 bases separated the two germline ends. CDR3 length: 14 amino acids. Germline V gives CDR1 MNHEY, CDR2 SVGAGI. The CDR3: CASSYRGTYNEQFF. As DNA, the CDR3 is TGTGCCAGCAGTTATCGGGGGACCTACAATGAGCAGTTCTTC.

The gene calls are TRBV5-4 and TRBJ1-4, with D hard to call. The CDR3 spans 15 residues. Trimming shortened V by 0 bases and J by 5 bases, and 11 bases separated the two germline ends. CDR1 is SGHNT, CDR2 YYREEE, per germline (reference sequence). The CDR3 nucleotides are TGTGCCAGCAGCTTGGGGACGGGAGGCAATGAAAAACTGTTTTTT. It codes for CASSLGTGGNEKLFF.

The chain combines TRBV10-3 with TRBJ1-2; no reliable D call. The V end was cut by 7 bases, the J end by 4 bases, with 16 bases between. From germline, CDR1 is ENHRY and CDR2 SYGVKD. The CDR3 extends over 14 amino acids. In DNA, the CDR3 is TGTGCCATCAACCCAGCCGGGGTCTTCTATGGCTACACCTTC. Its translation is CAINPAGVFYGYTF.

The chain employs TRBV5-6 and TRBJ1-2, with D uncertain. The ends were cut back, 0 bases at V and 8 bases at J, with 11 bases in the middle. The germline gives CDR1 SGHDT, CDR2 YYEEEE. This CDR3 contains 13 residues. Here the CDR3 reads CASSLERNRGYTF. CDR3 nucleotides: TGTGCCAGCAGCTTGGAGAGAAATAGAGGCTACACCTTC. Full variable domain (rest looked up from reference TRBV5-6 and TRBJ1-2): DAGVTQSPTHLIKTRGQQVTLRCSPKSGHDTVSWYQQALGQGPQFIFQYYEEEERQRGNFPDRFSGHQFPNYSSELNVNALLLGDSALYLCASSLERNRGYTFGSGTRLTVV.

J is TRBJ2-5 and V is TRBV4-2, with D possibly being TRBD2 (5 bases). The end of the DNA fits TRBJ2-7 better, so the J call may be wrong. CDR1 and CDR2 (germline): LGHNA, YNFKEQ. This CDR3 contains 11 residues. CDR3 residues: CASRGRYEQYF. DNA for the CDR3: TGTGCCAGCAGGGGGAGATACGAGCAGTACTTC.

V gene TRBV5-4 combines with J gene TRBJ2-2; D perhaps matches TRBD1 (5 bases). The V end lost 3 bases, the J end lost 6 bases, and 15 bases lay between the germline ends. CDR3 length: 15 amino acids. Germline V gene lookup returns CDR1 SGHNT and CDR2 YYREEE (reference sequence). CDR3 amino acids: CASSWTTVSSGELFF. The DNA of the CDR3 is TGTGCCAGCAGCTGGACGACAGTAAGCTCCGGGGAGCTGTTTTTT.

The J gene is TRBJ2-7, the V gene TRBV6-6, with D perhaps matching TRBD2 (5 bases). Trimming left V 1 base short and J 5 bases short, with 12 bases between. The CDR3 contains 14 residues. The germline V gene has CDR1 MNHNY and CDR2 SVGAGI (reference sequence). Written as DNA, the CDR3 is TGTGCCAGCAGTTACTTTTCCAGCGGCAACGAGCAGTACTTC. This encodes CASSYFSSGNEQYF.

The chain links TRBV6-4 to TRBJ2-3; D is possibly TRBD2 (5 bases). Trimming stripped 4 bases from V and 3 bases from J, with 11 bases between. CDR1 and CDR2 (germline): MRHNA, SNTAGT. The CDR3 loop spans 14 amino acids. CDR3 loop: CASSGGFETDTQYF. In DNA, the CDR3 is TGTGCCAGCAGTGGCGGGTTTGAAACAGATACGCAGTATTTT.

The J gene is TRBJ2-1, the V gene TRBV25-1; 9 positions agree with TRBD2. This CDR3 has 15 amino acids. Germline assignment: CDR1 MGHDK and CDR2 SYGVNS. J was trimmed by 7 bases and V by 6 bases; bases with no gene match: 10. CDR3 sequence (DNA): TGTGCCAGCAGACAAGCGGGGGGCCTATTAAATGAGCAGTTCTTC. Its protein is CASRQAGGLLNEQFF.

The J gene is TRBJ1-3, the V gene TRBV5-6, with a weak D call TRBD1 (6 bases). The CDR3 has 14 residues. Deletions cut 2 bases from V and 4 bases from J, with 10 bases between. CDR1 is SGHDT and CDR2 is YYEEEE in the germline V gene. The CDR3 is CASSFGRGGNTIYF. CDR3 in DNA: TGTGCCAGCAGCTTTGGCAGGGGAGGAAACACCATATATTTT.

This chain links TRBV5-1 with TRBJ2-7; the D gene is possibly TRBD1 (7 bases). The germline V and J ends were trimmed by 0 bases and 0 bases, with 16 bases remaining between them. This CDR3 is built from 17 residues. CDR1 and CDR2 from the germline V gene are SGHRS and YFSETQ. The CDR3 reads CASSLVGGGQASYEQYF. The DNA for the CDR3 is TGCGCCAGCAGCTTGGTGGGGGGTGGACAGGCCTCCTACGAGCAGTACTTC.

V is TRBV5-5 and J is TRBJ1-6; 10 bases align to TRBD1. V trimming: 1 base; J trimming: 3 bases; junction bases outside the gene matches: 4. CDR3 size: 17 residues. The germline V gene has CDR1 SGHKS and CDR2 YYEKEE (reference sequence). The CDR3 region has the DNA TGTGCCAGCAGCTTGTCGACAGGGGGCCTCTATAATTCACCCCTCCACTTT. This encodes CASSLSTGGLYNSPLHF.